A single sample is the source of the 2 T cell receptor beta chains below, sequenced in a study of T cells in Graves' hyperthyroidism and ophthalmopathy. Researchers amplified the TCR beta CDR3 regions from RNA transcripts. HTBI primers were the set used in a first-round RT-PCR of the TCR CDR3. MiXCR, applied by TCRdb to the multiplex PCR reads, yields one record per CDR3 protein. The sample has roughly 510,000 distinct CDR3 sequences; 40% to 55% are singletons. The source material was peripheral blood or thyroid tissue (not recorded which). The receptor source for this set is an adult woman with Graves' disease, either hyperthyroidism or ophthalmopathy (not recorded which).

The rearrangement joins TRBV7-9 to TRBJ2-5, with TRBD1 matching over 7 bases. Trimming at V came to 4 bases and at J to 7 bases, leaving 6 bases not matched to a gene. Germline CDR1 and CDR2: SEHNR and FQNEAQ (reference sequence). CDR3 size: 13 residues. The CDR3 region has the DNA TGTGCCAGCAGCTCAAGACAGGGCGGGACCCAGTACTTC. Translation gives CASSSRQGGTQYF.

There are many counts of this clonotype. This chain joins TRBV15 and TRBJ2-7; D tentatively reads TRBD1 or TRBD2 (6 bases each). The CDR3 has 17 residues. Germline V lookup: CDR1 LNHNV, CDR2 YYDKDF (reference sequence). The V end lost 0 bases, the J end lost 2 bases, and 17 bases lay between the germline ends. CDR3 in DNA: TGTGCCACCAGCAGAGATCTGGTAGGGGGGCCAGCCTACGAGCAGTACTTC. This sequence encodes CATSRDLVGGPAYEQYF.